This TCR beta chain came from a study of a mutant IDH1 vaccine in newly diagnosed glioma. Study in general: Patients got their first vaccination 4-6 weeks after radiotherapy alone, or with temozolomide cycles. Therapy received beforehand was radiotherapy, temozolomide, or both, with most patients given both. Week 35 held visit V12, while week 47 held visit V13.

Sequenced by immunoSEQ multiplex PCR; TCRdb stores in-frame clones only, minus some. Among almost 95,000 clones listed, just under 90% were seen once. As for time point: week 47, end of study. Every vaccination contained 300 ug of the mutant IDH1 20-mer peptide and was paired with topical imiquimod. Vaccinations, eight in total, occurred in weeks 1, 3, 5, 7, 11, 15, 19, 23. A word on this clone: The antigen is not known.

CDR1 SGHNT and CDR2 YYREEE come from the germline V gene (reference sequence). Trimming removed 4 bases at V and 0 bases at J, with 13 bases between. The CDR3 spans 16 residues. This specimen consisted of PBMCs, obtained from a glioma patient whose treatment included an IDH1 peptide vaccine. The rearrangement joins TRBV5-4 to TRBJ2-2; D ambiguous. The sequence derives from a woman between 50 and 59 years old with glioma. This CDR3 reads CASSPGFPTNTGELFF. The CDR3 region has the DNA TGTGCCAGCAGCCCCGGGTTCCCGACGAACACCGGGGAGCTGTTTTTT.